The 22 T cell receptor beta chains in this list originate from one sample, sequenced in a study of shared clonotypes between healthy human individuals. The naive CD8 fraction comprised CD45RO-negative cells positively selected for CCR7 and excluded terminally differentiated effector memory CD45RA+ cells. Clones were read by immunoSEQ multiplex PCR, and TCRdb kept only the in-frame ones, dropping some. The sample shows hundreds of thousands of clones, 80% to 95% of them seen only once. The sequenced sample was naive CD8+ T cells sorted from blood. These receptors all stem from a man aged 30-40 years in good health.

The chain couples TRBV23-1 to TRBJ2-7; maybe TRBD2 (6 bases). TRBV23-1 is labeled an ORF, and its function is uncertain. V lost 0 bases and J lost 5, with 11 bases in between. This CDR3 is built from 14 residues. The CDR3 DNA reads TGCGCCAGCAGTCAATCAGGAGGGTCCCACGAGCAGTACTTC. Amino acids: CASSQSGGSHEQYF.

This clone was recorded once. This sequence joins TRBV4-1 and TRBJ2-2; 7 bases line up with TRBD1. The junction had 3 bases not matched to a gene; V was cut back by 4 bases and J by 1 base. This CDR3 has 15 residues. CDR1 and CDR2 (germline): MGHRA, YSYEKL. As DNA, the CDR3 is TGCGCCAGCAGCCCATGGACAGGGAACACCGGGGAGCTGTTTTTT. Protein product: CASSPWTGNTGELFF.

This chain uses TRBV7-9 with TRBJ1-5; D perhaps matches TRBD1 (5 bases). Germline V gives CDR1 SEHNR, CDR2 FQNEAQ (reference sequence). V was cut by 7 bases and J by 4 bases, with 11 bases left in between. This CDR3 has 13 residues. This chain's CDR3 is CASTLGGNQPQHF. CDR3 in DNA: TGTGCCAGCACCCTGGGGGGGAATCAGCCCCAGCATTTT.

The chain combines TRBV27 with TRBJ2-1; weak D call: TRBD1 (5 bases). V lost 2 bases, J lost 4 bases, and 9 bases lay in between. Germline assignment: CDR1 MNHEY and CDR2 SMNVEV (reference sequence). This CDR3 contains 14 residues. Here the CDR3 DNA reads TGTGCCAGCAGTTTAACGACAGCTTACAATGAGCAGTTCTTC. Translated, it gives CASSLTTAYNEQFF.

The chain links TRBV9 to TRBJ2-3; TRBD2 matches 7 bases. CDR3 size: 18 residues. The germline V gene has CDR1 SGDLS and CDR2 YYNGEE. V shed 2 bases, J shed 0 bases, and the junction held 12 bases outside the gene matches. As DNA, the CDR3 is TGTGCCAGCAGCGTCTCCTCCCCGAGCGGGACTAGCACAGATACGCAGTATTTT. Its translation: CASSVSSPSGTSTDTQYF.

This chain links TRBV7-9 with TRBJ2-5; TRBD2 is a possible D gene (5 bases). The germline V gene has CDR1 SEHNR and CDR2 FQNEAQ (reference sequence). The CDR3 totals 13 residues. Between the trimmed V and J ends, which lost 1 base and 5 bases, there was a span of 8 bases. CDR3 loop: CASSLVGEETQYF. For the CDR3, the DNA is TGTGCCAGCAGCTTAGTCGGGGAGGAGACCCAGTACTTC.

This chain joins TRBV7-9 and TRBJ2-1; D possibly uses TRBD1 or TRBD2 (5 bases each). The V end was cut by 3 bases, the J end by 7 bases, with 19 bases between. The CDR3 runs to 16 residues. CDR1 is SEHNR and CDR2 is FQNEAQ in the germline V gene (reference sequence). In nucleotides, the CDR3 is TGTGCCAGCAGCTTTAGTCAGGACTGGGGGTGGAATGAGCAGTTCTTC. Its protein is CASSFSQDWGWNEQFF.

In this sample, this clone turned up a few times. This chain connects TRBV5-4 to TRBJ2-4; 9 positions agree with TRBD1. Germline CDR1 is SGHNT and CDR2 is YYREEE (reference sequence). V shed 0 bases and J 8 bases; nucleotides not matched to a gene: 6. The CDR3 extends over 15 amino acids. CDR3 sequence (DNA): TGTGCCAGCAGCTTGGAGGGACAGGGTCGAGACATTCAGTACTTC. This gives the protein CASSLEGQGRDIQYF.

For this clone: The sample contains more than one DNA sequence encoding this CDR3. The genes are TRBV11-2 and TRBJ2-3; no clear D gene. The CDR3 is made up of 12 amino acids. Between the trimmed V and J ends, which lost 4 bases and 2 bases, there was a span of 4 bases. CDR1 SGHAT and CDR2 FQNNGV come from the germline V gene. CDR3 sequence reads: CASSSHTDTQYF. CDR3 in DNA: TGTGCCAGCAGCTCCCACACAGATACGCAGTATTTT.

This clone occurred once. The J gene is TRBJ1-1, the V gene TRBV27; D is unclear. The CDR3 is 13 residues long. From germline, CDR1 is MNHEY and CDR2 SMNVEV (reference sequence). Between the trimmed V and J ends, which lost 0 bases and 4 bases, there was a span of 6 bases. CDR3 nucleotide sequence: TGTGCCAGCAGTTTATCCCAGGCCACTGAAGCTTTCTTT. This sequence encodes CASSLSQATEAFF.

J is TRBJ2-1 and V is TRBV6-1; D perhaps matches TRBD1 (6 bases). Per germline, CDR1 MNHNS and CDR2 SASEGT. CDR3 length: 16 amino acids. V was cut by 3 bases and J by 4 bases, with 16 bases left in between. Written as DNA, the CDR3 is TGTGCCAGCAGTGACCCGACAGGTCTCGTTTACAATGAGCAGTTCTTC. Amino acids: CASSDPTGLVYNEQFF.

V and J are TRBV15 and TRBJ2-4, with D unclear. Trimming removed 6 bases at V and 3 bases at J, with 12 bases between. Germline CDR1 and CDR2: LNHNV and YYDKDF (reference sequence). CDR3 size: 14 residues. DNA for the CDR3: TGTGCCACCAGACCCCCGGTAGGCAAAAACATTCAGTACTTC. Amino acid sequence: CATRPPVGKNIQYF.

This clone was counted between two and nine times. Distinct nucleotide sequences in the sample also encode this CDR3. The V call is TRBV27, the J call TRBJ2-2, with 7 bases fitting TRBD2. This CDR3 is 13 amino acids long. CDR1 and CDR2 from the germline V gene are MNHEY and SMNVEV (reference sequence). Germline trimming cut 3 bases from V and 6 bases from J; bases unmatched to any gene: 1. The CDR3 nucleotides read TGTGCCAGCAGTTTGGGAGGGGCCGGGGAGCTGTTTTTT. Amino acids: CASSLGGAGELFF.

The V and J genes are TRBV6-6 and TRBJ2-5; tentative D call: TRBD2 (6 bases). CDR1 is MNHNY and CDR2 is SVGAGI in the germline V gene (reference sequence). The CDR3 loop spans 16 amino acids. V gave up 2 bases and J gave up 2 bases, with 15 bases separating them. The CDR3 is CASSYQLAHLQETQYF. Here the CDR3 DNA reads TGTGCCAGCAGTTACCAACTAGCCCATTTGCAAGAGACCCAGTACTTC.

CDR3 loop: CASSKPGLAGPDTQYF. Written as DNA, the CDR3 is TGTGCCAGCAGTAAACCGGGACTAGCGGGACCAGATACGCAGTATTTT. V is TRBV2 and J is TRBJ2-3, with 13 nucleotides matching TRBD2. The junction had 6 bases not matched to a gene; V was cut back by 5 bases and J by 4 bases. The CDR3 has 16 amino acids. Germline CDR1 reads SNHLY; CDR2 reads FYNNEI.

The chain employs TRBV4-3 and TRBJ2-7; D perhaps matches TRBD2 (6 bases). The CDR3 sequence is 15 residues long. CDR1 LGHNA and CDR2 YSLEER come from the germline V gene. The ends were cut back, 0 bases at V and 1 base at J, with 10 bases in the middle. In DNA, the CDR3 is TGCGCCAGCAGCCAAGAACCAGGGAGGTCCTACGAGCAGTACTTC. As protein: CASSQEPGRSYEQYF.

This clone was observed once. This sample includes further DNA sequences coding for the same CDR3. The chain has TRBV7-9 and TRBJ2-5, with unresolved D. CDR3 length: 13 amino acids. V dropped 3 bases and J dropped 1 base, with 6 bases sitting between them. Germline CDR1 and CDR2: SEHNR and FQNEAQ (reference sequence). The CDR3 DNA reads as TGTGCCAGCAGCTTCCCCGTCCAAGAGACCCAGTACTTC. Translation: CASSFPVQETQYF.

The J gene is TRBJ2-2, the V gene TRBV5-1; TRBD1 is a possible D gene (5 bases). V was shortened by 5 bases and J by 2 bases, with 13 bases between the two germline ends. Looked up from germline, CDR1 is SGHRS and CDR2 is YFSETQ. This CDR3 contains 15 residues. CDR3 sequence reads: CASSFKGFNTGELFF. The DNA for the CDR3 is TGCGCCAGCAGTTTCAAGGGGTTCAACACCGGGGAGCTGTTTTTT.

The chain couples TRBV15 to TRBJ2-3; a possible D gene is TRBD2 (5 bases). CDR3 size: 14 residues. CDR1 LNHNV and CDR2 YYDKDF come from the germline V gene (reference sequence). Trimming left V 5 bases short and J 2 bases short, with 11 bases between. The CDR3 sequence: CATSESDYTDTQYF. In DNA form, the CDR3 reads TGTGCCACCAGCGAGTCAGACTACACAGATACGCAGTATTTT.

The CDR3 bases are TGTGCCAGCAGTCATACAGGGGGCGCTAACTATGGCTACACCTTC. Translated, it gives CASSHTGGANYGYTF. The V call is TRBV6-6, the J call TRBJ1-2; 9 positions match TRBD1. The CDR3 totals 15 residues. With V trimmed by 5 bases and J by 0 bases, 4 bases remained unmatched. CDR1 MNHNY and CDR2 SVGAGI come from the germline V gene (reference sequence).

Points on this clone: Sequence at one end of the junction differs from germline and may be a read error. This chain uses TRBV9 with TRBJ1-1; 8 nucleotides line up with TRBD1. The CDR3 is 11 amino acids. Germline V gives CDR1 SGDLS, CDR2 YYNGEE. Written as DNA, the CDR3 is TGTGCCAGCAGCGTCGGGACAGGCTTGATATTT. Translating gives CASSVGTGLIF. Looking up the rest from reference TRBV9 and TRBJ1-1 gives the full variable domain: DSGVTQTPKHLITATGQRVTLRCSPRSGDLSVYWYQQSLDQGLQFLIQYYNGEERAKGNILERFSAQQFPDLHSELNLSSLELGDSALYFCASSVGTGLIFGQGTRLTVV.

The chain carries TRBV7-9 and TRBJ2-7, with D perhaps matching TRBD1 (6 bases). The CDR3 has 12 amino acids. The V end lost 4 bases, the J end lost 7 bases, and 11 bases lay between the germline ends. CDR1 is SEHNR and CDR2 is FQNEAQ in the germline V gene (reference sequence). The CDR3 bases are TGTGCCAGCAGCTCACACCAGGGGGAGCAGTACTTC. Protein: CASSSHQGEQYF.